This T cell receptor beta chain is from a study of shared clonotypes between healthy human individuals. Each of the donors was a healthy adult who was HIV-negative and had not had a recent acute infection or vaccination. This CDR3 is built from 15 residues. With V trimmed by 4 bases and J by 2 bases, 5 bases remained unmatched. Germline lookup yields CDR1 SGDLS and CDR2 YYNGEE. TCRdb's copy holds only in-frame clones and misses some; the assay was immunoSEQ multiplex PCR. The table includes roughly 2.5 million clones, roughly nine tenths detected once. This chain uses TRBV9 with TRBJ2-1, with 8 bases fitting TRBD1. The receptor's source is a man aged 18 to 30 in good health. The material sequenced was naive CD4+ T cells sorted from blood. Subset in this sample: CD45RA+ positively selected. The CDR3 spells CASSSGTGTYNEQFF. In nucleotides, the CDR3 is TGTGCCAGCAGCTCCGGGACAGGTACCTACAATGAGCAGTTCTTC.